One and the same sample provided the 11 T cell receptor beta chains below, sequenced in a study of vaccination effects on CD4 cells after COVID-19 (dated by TCRdb to between 2021 and 2022). Antigen specificity for these receptors is unknown. After 10 days of culture, CD4+ T cells were isolated with the EasySep CD4+ T cell isolation kit. Each participant got two doses of an mRNA SARS-CoV-2 vaccine, either BNT162b2 or mRNA-1273. Receptor amplification or capture employed the immunoSEQ multiplex PCR assay. TCRdb obtained this table from immuneACCESS and retained in-frame rearrangements with V and J assigned. These tables miss some clones; where compared with another copy, unresolved V genes account for less than half of the shortfall, and the remainder is unexplained. The sample data list just over 55,000 clones, and approximately 72% of these were observed just once. The biggest ten clones account for around 4% of the sample.

Sequenced here: CD4+ T cells from PBMCs cultured without peptide, sampled after COVID-19 vaccination. Receptors were obtained from a human donor who received a COVID-19 vaccine.

This clone was counted between two and nine times. This chain links TRBV6-5 with TRBJ1-2; D is possibly TRBD1 (5 bases). V was trimmed by 5 bases and J by 4 bases, leaving 8 bases between them. Germline CDR1 is MNHEY and CDR2 is SVGAGI. The CDR3 covers 12 residues. CDR3 amino acids: CASSTGPYGYTF. The CDR3 coding sequence is TGTGCCAGCAGTACAGGTCCCTATGGCTACACCTTC.

This clone was detected a few times. This chain joins TRBV10-3 and TRBJ1-1; D remains unclear. Deletions cut 2 bases from V and 6 bases from J, with 13 bases between. The CDR3 totals 14 residues. Germline V gene sequence: CDR1 ENHRY, CDR2 SYGVKD. The CDR3 is CAISEEGRTAEAFF. CDR3 coding DNA: TGTGCCATCAGTGAGGAGGGCAGGACCGCTGAAGCTTTCTTT.

The chain has TRBV2 and TRBJ2-3; 7 positions match TRBD1. From germline, CDR1 is SNHLY and CDR2 FYNNEI. The CDR3 contains 15 residues. V dropped 7 bases and J dropped 1; count of bases not matched to a gene: 8. The CDR3 nucleotides are TGTGCCAGCAAATGGACAGGCGCGGGCACAGATACGCAGTATTTT. Translation: CASKWTGAGTDTQYF.

The V call is TRBV4-1, the J call TRBJ2-3; no firm D call. The CDR3 contains 16 residues. Per germline, CDR1 MGHRA and CDR2 YSYEKL. V lost 1 base to trimming and J lost 1 base, with 12 bases between them. In nucleotides, the CDR3 is TGCGCCAGCAGCCAAGTAGGCTTCAGTGGCACAGATACGCAGTATTTT. Translating gives CASSQVGFSGTDTQYF.

The rearrangement joins TRBV5-1 to TRBJ2-5; TRBD1 might be the D (6 bases). The CDR3 consists of 15 residues. The V end lost 0 bases, the J end lost 4 bases, and 13 bases lay between the germline ends. Looked up from germline, CDR1 is SGHRS and CDR2 is YFSETQ. Here the CDR3 reads CASSLGQGRGETQYF. CDR3 nucleotide sequence: TGCGCCAGCAGCTTGGGTCAGGGGCGTGGAGAGACCCAGTACTTC.

The sample holds a few counts of this clone. V is TRBV3-1 (or the pseudogene TRBV3-2) and J is TRBJ2-7, with 8 positions matching TRBD2. The germline CDR1 and CDR2 sequences are LGHDT and YNNKEL (reference sequence). Unmatched junction bases numbered 6, after V lost 0 bases and J lost 8 bases. The CDR3 has 14 amino acids. The chain's CDR3 is CASSQETGRGQQYF. The CDR3, as DNA: TGTGCCAGCAGCCAAGAAACCGGGAGGGGACAGCAGTACTTC.

V gene TRBV28 combines with J gene TRBJ2-1; no clear D. This CDR3 comprises 15 residues. CDR1 and CDR2 (germline): MDHEN, SYDVKM. V dropped 1 base and J dropped 6 bases, with 13 bases sitting between them. CDR3 loop: CASSLLSGGFNEQFF. In DNA form, the CDR3 reads TGTGCCAGCAGTTTATTATCGGGCGGATTCAATGAGCAGTTCTTC.

The table lists this clone with a few counts. This chain joins TRBV7-8 and TRBJ1-5; TRBD1 agrees at 9 bases. The CDR3 totals 16 residues. Germline V gene lookup returns CDR1 SGHVS and CDR2 FQNEAQ. V lost 5 bases to trimming and J lost 4 bases; unmatched junction nucleotides: 9. The CDR3 nucleotides are TGTGCCAGCAGCCAACTTTCGACAGGGGGAAATCAGCCCCAGCATTTT. This translates into CASSQLSTGGNQPQHF.

This clone was observed once. The V gene is TRBV11-3, the J gene TRBJ2-3; TRBD2 matches 8 bases. The V gene's germline CDR1 is SGHNT and CDR2 YENEEA. The CDR3 covers 17 residues. The V segment lost 5 bases and the J segment 4 bases; nucleotides outside the gene matches: 14. Here the CDR3 reads CASSTSGGPLGADTQYF. The DNA for the CDR3 is TGTGCCAGCAGCACGAGCGGGGGTCCCTTGGGGGCAGATACGCAGTATTTT.

This clone was seen a single time. The chain recombines TRBV6-1 with TRBJ2-1; 10 bases line up with TRBD1. The CDR3 is 15 residues long. V was pared by 3 bases and J by 2 bases, with 1 base of the junction left unmatched. Germline V gene data show CDR1 as MNHNS and CDR2 as SASEGT. Here the CDR3 reads CASSEDRGAYNEQFF. The CDR3 DNA follows: TGTGCCAGCAGTGAGGACAGGGGGGCCTACAATGAGCAGTTCTTC.

The chain links TRBV9 to TRBJ1-1, with 9 bases fitting TRBD1. With V trimmed by 3 bases and J by 1 base, 1 base remained unmatched. There are 14 residues in the CDR3. The V gene's germline CDR1 is SGDLS and CDR2 YYNGEE. CDR3 loop: CASSGGQGNTEAFF. For the CDR3, the DNA is TGTGCCAGCAGCGGGGGACAGGGGAACACTGAAGCTTTCTTT.